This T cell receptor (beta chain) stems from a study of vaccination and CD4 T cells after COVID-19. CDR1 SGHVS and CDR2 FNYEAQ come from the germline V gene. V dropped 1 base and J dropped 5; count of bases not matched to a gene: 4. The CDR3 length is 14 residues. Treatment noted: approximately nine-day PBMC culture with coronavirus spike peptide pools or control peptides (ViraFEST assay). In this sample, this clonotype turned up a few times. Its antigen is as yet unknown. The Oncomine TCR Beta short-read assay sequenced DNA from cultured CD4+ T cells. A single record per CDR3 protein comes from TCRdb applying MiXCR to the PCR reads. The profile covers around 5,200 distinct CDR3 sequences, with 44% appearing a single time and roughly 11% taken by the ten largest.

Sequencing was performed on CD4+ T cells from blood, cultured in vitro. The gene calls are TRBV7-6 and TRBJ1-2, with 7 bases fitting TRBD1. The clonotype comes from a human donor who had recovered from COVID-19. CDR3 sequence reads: CASSLDRGGYGYTF. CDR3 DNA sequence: TGTGCCAGCAGCTTAGACAGGGGAGGATATGGCTACACCTTC.